This section outlines one T cell receptor (beta chain) sequence together with its context. The antigen is not known. These data originate in a study of cytomegalovirus exposure and HLA in healthy donors. Study-wide context: Genotyping of 398 donors showed that 80% to 85% belonged to the Caucasian-associated ancestry cluster.

Overall study results and limits: The study put roughly 160 TCR beta chains on its list as cytomegalovirus-associated. Prior analysis indicated that the majority of TCR beta V segments exhibited productivity approximately 87% or approximately 30% of the time. TCR beta V- and J-gene trimming was later associated with a missense DCLRE1C variant.

The V gene lost 8 bases and the J gene lost 4 bases, with 14 bases spanning the gap. The germline gives CDR1 MDHEN, CDR2 SYDVKM. CDR3 length: 13 residues. Primers for the PCR totalled 60 Vbeta and 13 Jbeta. Assay used: immunoSEQ multiplex PCR; TCRdb lists only in-frame clones, some missing. Here the sample table reports 95,000 to 150,000 clones. The specimen sequenced was PBMCs. The genes are TRBV28 and TRBJ1-2, with D maybe TRBD1 (5 bases). This clonotype was sampled from a man aged 25 to 45 in good health and CMV-seronegative. CDR3 protein: CASDDRRSYGYTF. The DNA for the CDR3 is TGTGCCAGCGACGACAGAAGGAGCTATGGCTACACCTTC.